What follows is one TCR beta chain and its context. As yet, its antigen is unknown. TCRdb used MiXCR to reprocess the RT-PCR reads, holding one entry per CDR3 protein. The top ten hold 1.5% to 2% of the sample, which has roughly 500,000 distinct CDR3 sequences, approximately 24% seen once. This CDR3 has 11 amino acids. Germline CDR1 SNHLY, CDR2 FYNNEI. Trimming took off 7 bases at V and 3 bases at J, with 7 bases between the two ends. The source of the sample is a study of response to subunit inactivated influenza vaccine. Findings of the study overall: There was a suggestion from the authors that each seasonal influenza vaccination recruits few new T cells.

The sequenced sample was CD4+ T cells sorted from PBMCs, obtained approximately 5 days after vaccination. The receptor was isolated from a middle-aged man who received an inactivated influenza vaccine. The rearrangement uses TRBV2 and TRBJ2-7; D gene unclear. CDR3 region: CASMAGYEQYF. The CDR3 DNA is TGTGCCAGCATGGCCGGCTACGAGCAGTACTTC.